This T cell receptor beta chain stems from a study of shared clonotypes between healthy human individuals. Template for every sorted-subset replicate PCR totaled 150 to 250 ng DNA, approximately 30,000 T cell genomes. Assay used: immunoSEQ multiplex PCR; TCRdb lists only in-frame clones, some missing. Of about 2 million clones listed, 85% to 95% were seen once; the top ten hold around 1.1%. CD45RO-negative cells were positively selected for CCR7, leaving out terminally differentiated effector memory CD45RA+ cells. Study-level results: With a handful of donors compared, 4% to 5.5% of naive CD4 clonotypes were shared.

V was shortened by 8 bases and J by 5 bases, with 9 bases between the two germline ends. The CDR3 is 12 amino acids. Germline CDR1 and CDR2: LNHDA and SQIVND (reference sequence). In regard to this clone: The antigen remains undetermined.

This rearrangement joins TRBV19 to TRBJ2-2, with D possibly being TRBD1 (6 bases). Sequencing was done on a sample of naive CD8+ T cells sorted from blood. The TCR sequence derives from a man between 18 and 35 years old in good health. The CDR3 here is CASDQGTGELFF. The CDR3 region has the DNA TGTGCCAGTGACCAGGGGACCGGGGAGCTGTTTTTT.